The next 13 T cell receptor beta chains were all read from a single sample in a study of molecular identifiers for immune sequencing clone quantification (dated by TCRdb to the late 2010s). Preparation of the library involved PCR. The sequencing machine was an Illumina HiSeq 4000. TCRdb trimmed the raw reads at Q25, called clones with MiXCR and kept productive beta chains. CDR3 protein duplicates are merged, each entry listing the most common genes and DNA. Here the sample has under 600,000 distinct CDR3 sequences; 20% to 25% occur a single time. Of the sample, about 0.78% is held by the ten largest clones. Sequenced material: naive CD8+ T cells from blood, with Jurkat cell RNA spiked in. Reading the label with the study, this specimen's cell subset or site is: FACS-sorted CD8+CD4-CCR7+CD45RA+ naive T cells. These receptors were collected from a human donor in good health. Some libraries in this study had Jurkat cell RNA spiked in.

The sample holds many counts of this clonotype. The chain uses TRBV10-3 and TRBJ2-7, with TRBD2 matching 7 bases. The V and J ends lost 3 bases and 5 bases, in that order; junction bases with no gene match: 10. Per the germline V gene, CDR1 is ENHRY and CDR2 is SYGVKD. CDR3 length: 15 amino acids. The CDR3 is CAISDPGLPLDEQYF. CDR3 nucleotides: TGTGCCATCAGTGACCCGGGACTACCTTTGGACGAGCAGTACTTC.

The chain employs TRBV5-6 and TRBJ1-3; D remains unclear. This CDR3 region has 14 residues. Germline V gene lookup returns CDR1 SGHDT and CDR2 YYEEEE. V was pared by 0 bases and J by 4 bases, with 8 bases between. The CDR3 sequence is CASSLVPSGNTIYF. The CDR3 nucleotides read TGTGCCAGCAGCTTGGTGCCGTCCGGAAACACCATATATTTT.

This clonotype occurred many times. The chain combines TRBV4-1 with TRBJ1-2; weak D call: TRBD1 (6 bases). Between the trimmed V and J ends, which lost 1 base and 8 bases, there was a span of 14 bases. Germline loops: CDR1 MGHRA, CDR2 YSYEKL. This CDR3 has 14 amino acids. CDR3 residues: CASSQGARGQGYTF. Here the CDR3 DNA reads TGCGCCAGCAGCCAAGGGGCCAGGGGCCAAGGCTACACCTTC.

This clonotype came up many times. The chain's CDR3 is CASSLSTGDLTDTQYF. CDR3 nucleotide sequence: TGTGCCAGCAGCTTATCGACCGGGGACCTCACAGATACGCAGTATTTT. V is TRBV7-8 and J is TRBJ2-3; TRBD1 or TRBD2 may be the D gene (5 bases each). Germline CDR1 and CDR2: SGHVS and FQNEAQ. Deletions cut 2 bases from V and 2 bases from J, with 14 bases between. This CDR3 is built from 16 residues.

Concerning this clonotype: This may be a read error, as it is one base from a much larger clone. J is TRBJ1-1 and V is TRBV28, with a possible D match to TRBD1 (5 bases). In germline, CDR1 is MDHEN, CDR2 SYDVKM. The V end was cut by 11 bases, the J end by 6 bases, with 22 bases between. CDR3 length: 14 residues. The CDR3 bases are TGTGCCTCCCGGGCCTCCGGGGGGACCCCTGAAGCTTTCTTT. This sequence encodes CASRASGGTPEAFF.

This clonotype showed up many times. The chain has TRBV6-6 and TRBJ1-1; 9 positions agree with TRBD1. The CDR3 loop spans 15 amino acids. Germline CDR1 and CDR2: MNHNY and SVGAGI (reference sequence). The trim removed 5 bases at V and 5 bases at J, leaving 9 bases unmatched. CDR3 bases: TGTGCCAGCAGTGCCGAACAGGGGGCTGAAACTGAAGCTTTCTTT. This codes for CASSAEQGAETEAFF.

The rearrangement links TRBV7-9 to TRBJ2-7; D may be TRBD2 (6 bases). Trimming removed 1 base from V and 3 bases from J, with 13 bases in between. CDR1 is SEHNR, CDR2 FQNEAQ, per germline (reference sequence). CDR3 size: 15 residues. The CDR3 here is CASSLGWTKNYEQYF. The CDR3, as DNA: TGTGCCAGCAGCTTAGGCTGGACTAAAAACTACGAGCAGTACTTC.

This clonotype has at least ten counts. The chain combines TRBV4-1 with TRBJ1-5; perhaps TRBD1 as D (6 bases). The germline V and J ends were trimmed by 3 bases and 5 bases, with 8 bases remaining between them. The CDR3 is 13 amino acids. Germline values: CDR1 MGHRA, CDR2 YSYEKL. The CDR3, as DNA: TGCGCCAGCAGCCAGAACAGGGATCAGCCCCAGCATTTT. It translates to CASSQNRDQPQHF.

This clonotype was seen a handful of times. This chain uses TRBV5-4 with TRBJ2-3, with 7 bases fitting TRBD2. J lost 2 bases, V lost 4 bases, and 13 bases had no gene match. This CDR3 has 17 residues. Germline values: CDR1 SGHNT, CDR2 YYREEE (reference sequence). In DNA, the CDR3 is TGTGCCAGCAGCCCAAGGGTCGGGACTACCACCACAGATACGCAGTATTTT. This gives the protein CASSPRVGTTTTDTQYF. Based on the CDR3 plus reference TRBV5-4 and TRBJ2-3, the full variable domain is ETGVTQSPTHLIKTRGQQVTLRCSSQSGHNTVSWYQQALGQGPQFIFQYYREEENGRGNFPPRFSGLQFPNYSSELNVNALELDDSALYLCASSPRVGTTTTDTQYFGPGTRLTVL.

The table lists this clonotype with many counts. The chain is built from TRBV7-8 and TRBJ1-3; D not resolved. The CDR3 sequence is 14 residues long. V gave up 8 bases and J gave up 0 bases, with 11 bases separating them. Germline V lookup: CDR1 SGHVS, CDR2 FQNEAQ. Here the CDR3 reads CASPPKSSGNTIYF. CDR3 DNA sequence: TGTGCCAGCCCCCCGAAAAGCTCTGGAAACACCATATATTTT.

This clonotype occurred many times. This rearrangement joins TRBV30 to TRBJ2-1; possibly TRBD1 or TRBD2 for D (6 bases each). Trimming shortened V by 3 bases and J by 0 bases, and 12 bases separated the two germline ends. CDR1 GTSNPN and CDR2 SVGIG come from the germline V gene (reference sequence). The CDR3 spans 15 residues. CDR3: CAWRGGKGSYNEQFF. Here the CDR3 DNA reads TGTGCCTGGAGGGGGGGCAAGGGCTCCTACAATGAGCAGTTCTTC.

The rearrangement links TRBV10-3 to TRBJ2-3, with 11 positions matching TRBD2. The V segment lost 1 base and the J segment 3 bases; nucleotides outside the gene matches: 6. Per the germline V gene, CDR1 is ENHRY and CDR2 is SYGVKD. This CDR3 has 17 amino acids. In DNA form, the CDR3 reads TGTGCCATCAGTGAGTATCCACTAGCGGGGGATACAGATACGCAGTATTTT. Protein product: CAISEYPLAGDTDTQYF.

Worth noting for this clonotype: This sequence may be a read error, since a much larger clone differs from it by one base. CDR3 region: CASSLGAGDRQLF. DNA of the CDR3: TGTGCCAGCAGCTTAGGGGCAGGGGACAGGCAGCTCTTC. The V and J genes are TRBV13 and TRBJ2-1; TRBD1 aligns across 8 bases. This CDR3 comprises 13 residues. Germline loops: CDR1 PRHDT, CDR2 FYEKMQ (reference sequence).